The source of this T cell receptor beta chain is a study of CD8+CD57+ T cells in acquired aplastic anemia. Looking at the study overall: CD4+ and CD8+ cells, once sorted, gave DNA averaging approximately 3 ug.

CDR3 length: 18 amino acids. Germline CDR1 reads SGDLS; CDR2 reads YYNGEE. V was trimmed by 4 bases and J by 7 bases, leaving 24 bases between them. Those patients picked for sequencing had displayed CD8+CD57+ cell expansion on flow cytometry. The use of genomic DNA as template underpinned the TCR beta VDJ and CDR3 profiling. TCRdb reprocessed the reads via MiXCR and lists one record per CDR3 protein. This sample has about 120,000 distinct CDR3 sequences, with about 40% found just once. Study observations and caveats: The study identified roughly 29 CD8+ CDR3 sequences shared by patients and controls. CD8+ Simpson's diversity in patients was not significantly different from that in controls.

Many counts were recorded for this clonotype. What it binds is unknown. The origin of this receptor is a human donor with aplastic anemia. The sequencing sample was made of sorted CD4+, CD8+, or CD8+CD57+ T cells (not recorded which) from PBMCs. This sequence joins TRBV9 and TRBJ1-6; D is ambiguous. CDR3 nucleotides: TGTGCCAGCAGCCTCAACGACGGGCCCCGCTTCCCGAATTCACCCCTCCACTTT. Amino acids: CASSLNDGPRFPNSPLHF.